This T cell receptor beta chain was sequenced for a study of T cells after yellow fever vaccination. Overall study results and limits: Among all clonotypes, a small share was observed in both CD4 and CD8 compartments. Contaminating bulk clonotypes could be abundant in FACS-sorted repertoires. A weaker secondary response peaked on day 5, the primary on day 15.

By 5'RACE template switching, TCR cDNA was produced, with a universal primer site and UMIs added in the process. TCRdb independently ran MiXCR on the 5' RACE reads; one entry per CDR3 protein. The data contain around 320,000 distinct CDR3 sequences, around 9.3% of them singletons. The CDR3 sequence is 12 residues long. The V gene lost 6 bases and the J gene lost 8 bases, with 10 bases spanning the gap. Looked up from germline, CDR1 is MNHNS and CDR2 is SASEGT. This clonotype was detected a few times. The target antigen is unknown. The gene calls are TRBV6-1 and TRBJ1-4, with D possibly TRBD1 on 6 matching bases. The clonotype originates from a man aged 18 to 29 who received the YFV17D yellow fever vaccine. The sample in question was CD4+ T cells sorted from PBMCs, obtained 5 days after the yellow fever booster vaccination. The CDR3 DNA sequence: TGTGCCAGCAGCGGGAGGGGGGAAAAACTGTTTTTT. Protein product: CASSGRGEKLFF.